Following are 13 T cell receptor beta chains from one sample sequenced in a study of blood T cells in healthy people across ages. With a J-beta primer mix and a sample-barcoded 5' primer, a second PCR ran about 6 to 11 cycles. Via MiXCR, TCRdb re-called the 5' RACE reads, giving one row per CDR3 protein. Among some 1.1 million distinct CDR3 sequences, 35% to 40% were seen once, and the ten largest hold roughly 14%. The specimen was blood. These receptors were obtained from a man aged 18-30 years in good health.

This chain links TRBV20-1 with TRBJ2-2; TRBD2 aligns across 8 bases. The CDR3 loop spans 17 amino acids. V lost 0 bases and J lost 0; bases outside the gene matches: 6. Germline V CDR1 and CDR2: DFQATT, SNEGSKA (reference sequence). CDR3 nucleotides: TGCAGTGCTAGAGATGTGCGGGGGGCCACGAACACCGGGGAGCTGTTTTTT. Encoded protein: CSARDVRGATNTGELFF.

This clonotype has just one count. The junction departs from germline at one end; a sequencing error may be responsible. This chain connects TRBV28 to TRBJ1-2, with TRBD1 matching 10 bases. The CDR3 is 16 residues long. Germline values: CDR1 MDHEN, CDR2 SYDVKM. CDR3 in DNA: TGTGCCGGCAGTTTTCGGGACAGGGGATCCAACTATGGCTACACCTTC. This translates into CAGSFRDRGSNYGYTF.

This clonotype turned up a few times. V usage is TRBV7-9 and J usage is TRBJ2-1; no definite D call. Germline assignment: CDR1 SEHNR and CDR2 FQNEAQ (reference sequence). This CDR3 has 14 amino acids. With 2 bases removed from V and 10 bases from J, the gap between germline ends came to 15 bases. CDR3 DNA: TGTGCCAGCAGCTTATTGGAGCTACTTGGGGAGCAGTTCTTC. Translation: CASSLLELLGEQFF.

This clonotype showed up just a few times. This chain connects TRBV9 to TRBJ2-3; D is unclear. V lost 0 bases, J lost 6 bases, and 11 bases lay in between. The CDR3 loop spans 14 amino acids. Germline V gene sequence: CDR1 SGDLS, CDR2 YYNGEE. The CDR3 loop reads CASSVDGIGDTQYF. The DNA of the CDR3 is TGTGCCAGCAGCGTAGATGGTATAGGGGATACGCAGTATTTT.

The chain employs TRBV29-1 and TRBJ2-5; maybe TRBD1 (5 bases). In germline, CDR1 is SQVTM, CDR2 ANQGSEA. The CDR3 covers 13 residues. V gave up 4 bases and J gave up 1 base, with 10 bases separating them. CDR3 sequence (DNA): TGCAGCGTTGGTCCCAGGGCCCAAGAGACCCAGTACTTC. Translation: CSVGPRAQETQYF.

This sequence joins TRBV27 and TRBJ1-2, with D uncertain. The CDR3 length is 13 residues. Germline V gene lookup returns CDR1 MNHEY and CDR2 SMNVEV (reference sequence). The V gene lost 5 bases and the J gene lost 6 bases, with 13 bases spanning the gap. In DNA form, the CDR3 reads TGTGCCAGCAGTCCAGCCCTGAGGGATGGCTACACCTTC. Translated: CASSPALRDGYTF.

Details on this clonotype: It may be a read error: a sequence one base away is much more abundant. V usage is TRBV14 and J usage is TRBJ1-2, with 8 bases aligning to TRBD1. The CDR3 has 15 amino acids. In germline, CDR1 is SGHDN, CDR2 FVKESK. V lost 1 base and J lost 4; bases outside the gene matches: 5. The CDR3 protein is CASSQVGQEPYGYTF. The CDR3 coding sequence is TGTGCCAGCAGCCAAGTGGGACAGGAACCCTATGGCTACACCTTC.

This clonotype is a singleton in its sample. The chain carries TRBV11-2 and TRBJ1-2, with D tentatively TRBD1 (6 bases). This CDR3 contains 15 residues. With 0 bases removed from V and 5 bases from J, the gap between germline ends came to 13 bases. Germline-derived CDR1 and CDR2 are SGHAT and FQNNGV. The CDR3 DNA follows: TGTGCCAGCAGCTTAGATCGAGGACAGCCTTATGGCTACACCTTC. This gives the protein CASSLDRGQPYGYTF.

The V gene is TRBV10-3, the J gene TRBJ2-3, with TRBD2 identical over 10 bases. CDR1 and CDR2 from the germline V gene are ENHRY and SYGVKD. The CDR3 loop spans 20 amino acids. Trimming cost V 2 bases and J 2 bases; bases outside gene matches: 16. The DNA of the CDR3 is TGTGCCATCAGTGAGCCAAGCGGGACTAGCGATAAGGGGTACACAGATACGCAGTATTTT. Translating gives CAISEPSGTSDKGYTDTQYF.

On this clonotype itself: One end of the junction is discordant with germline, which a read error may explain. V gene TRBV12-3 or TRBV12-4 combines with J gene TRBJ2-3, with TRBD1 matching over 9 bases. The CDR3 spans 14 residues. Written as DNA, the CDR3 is TGTACCAGCAGCAGGACAGGGGGCACAGATACGCAGTATTTT. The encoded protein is CTSSRTGGTDTQYF.

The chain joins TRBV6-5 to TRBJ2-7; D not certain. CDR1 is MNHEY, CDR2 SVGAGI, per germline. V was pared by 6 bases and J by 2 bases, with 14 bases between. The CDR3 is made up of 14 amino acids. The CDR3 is CASSPLAPAYEQYF. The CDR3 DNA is TGTGCCAGCAGCCCCCTGGCGCCTGCCTACGAGCAGTACTTC.

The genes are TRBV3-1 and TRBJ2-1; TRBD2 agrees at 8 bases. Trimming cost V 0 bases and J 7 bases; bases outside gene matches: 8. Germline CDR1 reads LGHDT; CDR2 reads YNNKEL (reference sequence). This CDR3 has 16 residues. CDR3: CASSQDLTGGLNEQFF. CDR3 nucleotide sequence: TGTGCCAGCAGCCAAGATTTGACGGGGGGGCTTAATGAGCAGTTCTTC.

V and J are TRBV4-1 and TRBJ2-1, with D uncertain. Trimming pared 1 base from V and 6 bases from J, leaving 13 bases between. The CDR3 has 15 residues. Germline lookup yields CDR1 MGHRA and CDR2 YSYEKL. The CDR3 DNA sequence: TGCGCCAGCAGCCAAGGAATCGTGGCCTCCAATGAGCAGTTCTTC. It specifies CASSQGIVASNEQFF.